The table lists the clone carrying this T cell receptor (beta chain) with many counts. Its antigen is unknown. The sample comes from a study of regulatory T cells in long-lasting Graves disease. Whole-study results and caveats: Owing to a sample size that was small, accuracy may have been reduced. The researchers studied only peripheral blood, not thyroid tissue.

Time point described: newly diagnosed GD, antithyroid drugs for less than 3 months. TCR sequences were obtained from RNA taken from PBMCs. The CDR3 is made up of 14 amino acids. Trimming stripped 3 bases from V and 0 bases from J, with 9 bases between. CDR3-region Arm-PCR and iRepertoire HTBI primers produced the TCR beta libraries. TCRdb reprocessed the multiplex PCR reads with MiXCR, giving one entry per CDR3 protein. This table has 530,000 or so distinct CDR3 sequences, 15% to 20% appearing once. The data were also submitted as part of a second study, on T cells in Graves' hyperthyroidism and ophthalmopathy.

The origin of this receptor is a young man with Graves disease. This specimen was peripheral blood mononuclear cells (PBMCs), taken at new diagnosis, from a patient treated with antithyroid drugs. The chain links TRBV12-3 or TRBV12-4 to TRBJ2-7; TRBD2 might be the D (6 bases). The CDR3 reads CASSLSGVSYEQYF. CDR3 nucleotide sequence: TGTGCCAGCAGTTTGTCGGGGGTCTCCTACGAGCAGTACTTC.